A selection of T cell receptor beta chains follows, all from one sample in a study of T cells in narcolepsy. Sequenced by immunoSEQ multiplex PCR; TCRdb stores in-frame clones only, minus some. The sample records more than 7,500 clones, around two thirds being singletons. The sample comprised CD45RA- memory CD8+ T cells from PBMCs. These TCRs come from a human donor with narcolepsy. CDR3s include the opening cysteine and the closing phenylalanine or tryptophan. D genes are given only for firm matches. Clone size is not always given. Where it is, it says once, few, many or a class for expanded clones.

abundance	v_gene	d_gene	j_gene	CDR3nt	CDR3aa
few	TRBV4-2	TRBD2	TRBJ2-2	TGTGCCAGCAGCCGTACGGGACTAGCGGGGGGGACGAACACCGGGGAGCTGTTTTTT	CASSRTGLAGGTNTGELFF
NA	TRBV9	NA	TRBJ2-7	TGTGCCAGCAGCGTAGATCCCGATAGCTCCTACGAGCAGTACTTC	CASSVDPDSSYEQYF
once	TRBV6-6	TRBD2	TRBJ2-2	TGTGCCAGCAGTTCGACTAGCGGGGGAGGCGGGGAGCTGTTTTTT	CASSSTSGGGGELFF
NA	TRBV4-2	NA	TRBJ2-2	TGTGCCAGCAGCCAAGAGGCCCCCGTTACCACCGGGGAGCTGTTTTTT	CASSQEAPVTTGELFF
few	TRBV4-2	TRBD2	TRBJ2-5	TGTGCCAGCAGCCAAGTAAGCCTAGCGGGGGCGAAGACCCAGTACTTC	CASSQVSLAGAKTQYF
NA	TRBV11-2	NA	TRBJ1-1	TGTGCCAGCAGCTTACCCGCCCCTGAAGCTTTCTTT	CASSLPAPEAFF
NA	TRBV29-1	TRBD2	TRBJ2-1	TGCAGCGTTTCCGGGACTAGCGGGTCTGATGAGCAGTTCTTC	CSVSGTSGSDEQFF
once	TRBV7-9	NA	TRBJ1-6	TGTGCCAGCAGCCCTGGACTCATAGTTAATTCACCCCTCCACTTT	CASSPGLIVNSPLHF
NA	TRBV4-3	TRBD2	TRBJ2-5	TGCGCCAGCAGCCTGGGAGGTCCTAGCGGTCCCGGGGGCCAGTACTTC	CASSLGGPSGPGGQYF
NA	TRBV6-1	NA	TRBJ2-1	TGTGCCAGCAGTTCGAGCTCCTACAATGAGCAGTTCTTC	CASSSSSYNEQFF
once	TRBV28	NA	TRBJ2-6	TGTGCCAGCAGCCTTTTGGAGAGCTCTGGGGCCAACGTCCTGACTTTC	CASSLLESSGANVLTF
few	TRBV5-1	TRBD2	TRBJ2-3	TGCGCCAGCAGCTTGGCGAGCGGGGGACTAATGGCAGATACGCAGTATTTT	CASSLASGGLMADTQYF
NA	TRBV7-8	TRBD2	TRBJ2-5	TGTGCCAGCAGCTTATCTAGCGGGGGGGCCTCCGAGACCCAGTACTTC	CASSLSSGGASETQYF
NA	TRBV7-3	NA	TRBJ1-2	TGTGCCAACGAAGCCCCCGTGTCCCGATCAAACTATGGCTACACCTTC	CANEAPVSRSNYGYTF
NA	TRBV9	TRBD1	TRBJ2-7	TGTGCCAGCAGCGCCAGTCCGACAGGGAGCTCCTACGAGCAGTACTTC	CASSASPTGSSYEQYF
NA	TRBV9	TRBD2	TRBJ2-1	TGTGCCAGCAGCGTAGCAGCGGGGGGGCCGCAGAGCGAGCAGTTCTTC	CASSVAAGGPQSEQFF
NA	TRBV15	NA	TRBJ1-6	TGTGCCACCAGCACCGAAGCGTTAAGCTCCTATAATTCACCCCTCCACTTT	CATSTEALSSYNSPLHF
NA	TRBV5-6	NA	TRBJ2-3	TGTGCCAGCAGCCTGGACCCCCCTAGACAGATCACAGATACGCAGTATTTT	CASSLDPPRQITDTQYF
NA	TRBV7-3	NA	TRBJ2-3	TGTGCCAGCACCCTAGGTCGGGGAGATACGCAGTATTTT	CASTLGRGDTQYF
few	TRBV27	NA	TRBJ1-5	TGTGCCAGCAGTTTAGGGCCAGTAGGCAATCAGCCCCAGCATTTT	CASSLGPVGNQPQHF
once	TRBV4-2	TRBD1	TRBJ2-3	TGTGCCAGCAGCCAGGGACAGTACACAGATACGCAGTATTTT	CASSQGQYTDTQYF
NA	TRBV9	TRBD1	TRBJ1-1	TGTGCCAGCAGCGTAGCTGGAGGGGGCTGGGGCACTGAAGCTTTCTTT	CASSVAGGGWGTEAFF
NA	TRBV7-3	NA	TRBJ2-7	TGTGCCAGCAGTGACCTTGGGGGCGAGCAGTACTTC	CASSDLGGEQYF